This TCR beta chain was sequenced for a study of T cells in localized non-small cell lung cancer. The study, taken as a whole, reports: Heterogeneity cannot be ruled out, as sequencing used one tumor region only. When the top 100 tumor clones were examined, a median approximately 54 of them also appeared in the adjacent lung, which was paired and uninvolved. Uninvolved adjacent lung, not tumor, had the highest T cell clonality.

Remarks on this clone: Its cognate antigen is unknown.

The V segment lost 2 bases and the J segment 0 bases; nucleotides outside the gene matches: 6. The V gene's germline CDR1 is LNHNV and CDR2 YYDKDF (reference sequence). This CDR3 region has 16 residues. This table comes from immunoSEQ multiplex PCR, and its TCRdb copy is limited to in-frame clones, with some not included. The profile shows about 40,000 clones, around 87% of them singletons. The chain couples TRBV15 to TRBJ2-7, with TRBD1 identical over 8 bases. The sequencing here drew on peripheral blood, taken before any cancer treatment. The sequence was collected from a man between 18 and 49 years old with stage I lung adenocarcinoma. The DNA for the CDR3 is TGTGCCACCAGCAGATCCGGACAGGGTATCTCCTACGAGCAGTACTTC. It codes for CATSRSGQGISYEQYF.